What follows is one T cell receptor beta chain and its context. Its antigen is unknown. The sort gate was single viable CD3+CD4+CD8-CD45RO+ cells for memory CD4+ T cells. Original methodology: After removing out-of-frame reads, around 2,000,000 distinct TCRbeta sequences remained. The table came from immunoSEQ multiplex PCR; TCRdb's copy has only in-frame clones and leaves some out. The V and J calls and clone size are taken from that table; D and trimming were inferred from the DNA. The sample includes around 50,000 clones, approximately 81% of them seen just once. The source of the sample is a study of memory CD4+ T cells and cytomegalovirus serostatus. About the research overall: Healthy Belgian adult donors included about 10 CMV-positive and some 24 CMV-negative people. Study-level results: Suggested: most of the CMV-linked TCR signature lies in CD4+ memory cells.

Germline trimming cut 7 bases from V and 4 bases from J; bases unmatched to any gene: 9. Looked up from germline, CDR1 is MNHEY and CDR2 is SVGAGI. The CDR3 is made up of 14 amino acids. The chain combines TRBV6-5 with TRBJ1-2; TRBD1 matches 7 bases. The sequence derives from an adult in good health and CMV-seropositive. Sequencing was done on a sample of memory CD4+ T cells from blood. CDR3 residues: CASTPGRGVYGYTF. The CDR3 DNA sequence: TGTGCCAGCACTCCGGGCAGGGGGGTCTATGGCTACACCTTC.